These T cell receptor beta chains were read from a single sample in a study of blood T cell repertoires in COVID-19. Some clones are missing from TCRdb's copy, which holds only in-frame ones; the method was immunoSEQ multiplex PCR. The profile shows about 59,000 clones, 91% of them singletons. Sequencing was done on a sample of peripheral blood. Receptors were obtained from a human donor in a cohort sampled during active COVID-19. The CDR3 runs from the conserved cysteine through the conserved F or W. Each record gives: V gene, CDR3 protein.

V gene: TRBV18; CDR3 protein: CASSPIAGGPLSTDTQYF
V gene: TRBV7-8; CDR3 protein: CASIERPWGWASGGTDTQYF
V gene: TRBV19; CDR3 protein: CASSPQGPVFNTQYF
V gene: TRBV4-3; CDR3 protein: CASSQGEGLPPSGELFF
V gene: TRBV2; CDR3 protein: CASSEQGWANEKLFF
V gene: TRBV7-8; CDR3 protein: CASSLAAGDEQFF
V gene: TRBV14; CDR3 protein: CASSFTRGLWYNEQFF
V gene: TRBV7-9; CDR3 protein: CASGDSAGLSQPQHF
V gene: TRBV6-5; CDR3 protein: CASSFGLAEYEQYF
V gene: TRBV19; CDR3 protein: CASSILGGLYQPQHF
V gene: TRBV29-1; CDR3 protein: CGGQGVDGYTF